This T cell receptor beta chain is from a study of control samples from healthy donors and cancer patients. CDR1 and CDR2 from the germline V gene are LGHDT and YNNKEL (reference sequence). The CDR3 runs 11 residues. V lost 5 bases and J lost 5, with 6 bases in between. Some clones are missing from TCRdb's copy, which holds only in-frame ones; the method was immunoSEQ multiplex PCR. The sample consists of 150,000 to 200,000 clones, around 96% of them appearing once. The chain employs TRBV3-1 (or the pseudogene TRBV3-2) and TRBJ2-5; D is uncertain. The TCR comes from a woman younger than 45 in good health. The sample comprised blood. This chain's CDR3 is CASSKRETQYF. CDR3 nucleotide sequence: TGTGCCAGCAGCAAAAGGGAGACCCAGTACTTC.